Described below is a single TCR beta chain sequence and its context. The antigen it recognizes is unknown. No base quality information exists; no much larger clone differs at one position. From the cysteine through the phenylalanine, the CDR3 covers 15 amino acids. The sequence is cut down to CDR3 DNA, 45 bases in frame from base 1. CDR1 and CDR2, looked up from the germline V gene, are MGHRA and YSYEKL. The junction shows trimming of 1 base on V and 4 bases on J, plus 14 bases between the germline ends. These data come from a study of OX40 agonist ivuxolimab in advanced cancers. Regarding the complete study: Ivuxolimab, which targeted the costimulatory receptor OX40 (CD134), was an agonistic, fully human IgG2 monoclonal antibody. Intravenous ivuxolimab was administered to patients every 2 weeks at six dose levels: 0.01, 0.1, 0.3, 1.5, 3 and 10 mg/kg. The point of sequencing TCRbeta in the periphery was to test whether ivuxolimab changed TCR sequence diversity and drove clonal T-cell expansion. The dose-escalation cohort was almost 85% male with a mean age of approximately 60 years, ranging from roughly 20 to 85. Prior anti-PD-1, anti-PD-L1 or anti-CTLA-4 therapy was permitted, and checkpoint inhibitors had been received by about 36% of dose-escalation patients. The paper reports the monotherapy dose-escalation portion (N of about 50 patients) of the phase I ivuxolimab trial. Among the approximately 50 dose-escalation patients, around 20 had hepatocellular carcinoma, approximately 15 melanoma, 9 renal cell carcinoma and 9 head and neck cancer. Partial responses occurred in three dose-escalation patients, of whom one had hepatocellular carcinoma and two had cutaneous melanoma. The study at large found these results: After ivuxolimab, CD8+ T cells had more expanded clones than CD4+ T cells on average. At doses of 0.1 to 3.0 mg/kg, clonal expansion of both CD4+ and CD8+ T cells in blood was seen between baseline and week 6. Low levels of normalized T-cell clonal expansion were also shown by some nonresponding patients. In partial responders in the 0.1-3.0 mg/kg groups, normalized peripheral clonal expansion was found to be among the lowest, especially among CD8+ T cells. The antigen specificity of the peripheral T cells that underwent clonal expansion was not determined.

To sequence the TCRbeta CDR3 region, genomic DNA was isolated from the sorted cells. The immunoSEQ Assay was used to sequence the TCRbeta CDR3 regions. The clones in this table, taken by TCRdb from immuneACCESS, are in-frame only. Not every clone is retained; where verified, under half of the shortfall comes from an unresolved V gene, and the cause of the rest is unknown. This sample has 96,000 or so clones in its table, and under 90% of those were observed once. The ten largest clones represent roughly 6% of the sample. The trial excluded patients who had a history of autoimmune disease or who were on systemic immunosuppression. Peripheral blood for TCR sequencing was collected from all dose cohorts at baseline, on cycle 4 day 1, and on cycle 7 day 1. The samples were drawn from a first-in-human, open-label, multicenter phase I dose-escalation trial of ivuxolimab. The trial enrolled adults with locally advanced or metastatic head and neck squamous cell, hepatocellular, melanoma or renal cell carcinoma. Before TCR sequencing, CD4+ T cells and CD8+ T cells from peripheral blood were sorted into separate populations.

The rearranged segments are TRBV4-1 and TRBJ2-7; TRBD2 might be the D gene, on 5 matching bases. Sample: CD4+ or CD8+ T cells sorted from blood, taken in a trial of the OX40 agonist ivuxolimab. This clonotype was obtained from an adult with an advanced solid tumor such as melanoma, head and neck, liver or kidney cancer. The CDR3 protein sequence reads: CASSQARDGVYEQYF. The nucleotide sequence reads TGCGCCAGCAGCCAAGCGAGAGACGGGGTATACGAGCAGTACTTC.